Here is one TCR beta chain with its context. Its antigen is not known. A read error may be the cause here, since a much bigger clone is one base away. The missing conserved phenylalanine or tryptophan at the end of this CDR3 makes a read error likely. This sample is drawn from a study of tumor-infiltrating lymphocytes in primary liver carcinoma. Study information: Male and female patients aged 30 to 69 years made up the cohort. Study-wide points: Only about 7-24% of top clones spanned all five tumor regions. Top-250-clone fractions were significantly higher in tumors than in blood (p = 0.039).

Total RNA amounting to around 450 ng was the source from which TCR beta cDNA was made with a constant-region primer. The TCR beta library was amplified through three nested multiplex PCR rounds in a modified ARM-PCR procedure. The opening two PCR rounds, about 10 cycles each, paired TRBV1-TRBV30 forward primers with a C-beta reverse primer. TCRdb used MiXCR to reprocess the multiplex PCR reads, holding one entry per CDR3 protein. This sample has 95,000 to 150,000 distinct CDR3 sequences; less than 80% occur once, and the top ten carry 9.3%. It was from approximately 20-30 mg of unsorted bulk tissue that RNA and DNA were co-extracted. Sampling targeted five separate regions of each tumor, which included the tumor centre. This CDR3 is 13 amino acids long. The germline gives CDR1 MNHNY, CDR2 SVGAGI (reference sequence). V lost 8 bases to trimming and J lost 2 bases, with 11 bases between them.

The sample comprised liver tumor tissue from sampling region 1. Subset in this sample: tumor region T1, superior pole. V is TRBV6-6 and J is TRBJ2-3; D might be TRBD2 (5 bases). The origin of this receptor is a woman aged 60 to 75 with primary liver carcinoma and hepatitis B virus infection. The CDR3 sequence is CASVWRTTDTQYC. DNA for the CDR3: TGTGCCAGCGTATGGAGGACCACAGATACGCAGTATTGT.